Sequencing of this T cell receptor beta chain was carried out in a study of sequential checkpoint blockade in melanoma. Whole-study context: Arm A got nivolumab then ipilimumab; arm B the reverse, 1:1. 91 pretreatment tumor DNA samples were TCRβ immunosequenced.

Germline V gene lookup returns CDR1 GTSNPN and CDR2 SVGIG (reference sequence). V lost 3 bases, J lost 6 bases, and 11 bases lay in between. The CDR3 has 12 residues. Assay used: immunoSEQ multiplex PCR; TCRdb lists only in-frame clones, some missing. The sample has some 19,000 clones; around 30% are singletons. Sample treatment: randomized to nivolumab then ipilimumab (arm A) or the reverse (arm B). This clone was detected a few times. The receptor was derived from a human donor with melanoma. The chain employs TRBV30 and TRBJ1-1; D uncertain. Specimen: tumor tissue (inferred from file names), collected from a patient given nivolumab and ipilimumab in sequence. For the CDR3, the DNA is TGTGCCTGGAGGGACGGGAGGGCTGAAGCTTTCTTT. Translation: CAWRDGRAEAFF.